The 30 T cell receptor beta chains in this list originate from one sample, sequenced in a study of identical twins. MiXCR, run by TCRdb on the 5' RACE reads, gives a single entry per CDR3 protein. The sample lists about 470,000 distinct CDR3 sequences, approximately 25% occurring once. A further study also used this sample, focusing on T cells expressing NK-cell markers.

The specimen was CD4+ T cells sorted from blood. All receptors come from a woman between 18 and 29 years old in good health.

The V and J genes are TRBV29-1 and TRBJ2-2; 10 nucleotides match TRBD1. Germline V CDR1 and CDR2: SQVTM, ANQGSEA. This CDR3 has 13 residues. J lost 9 bases, V lost 7 bases, and 8 bases had no gene match. CDR3 in amino acids: CSAWDRGWRELFF. The CDR3 region has the DNA TGCAGCGCCTGGGACAGGGGTTGGAGGGAGCTGTTTTTT.

This clonotype turned up a few times. This chain links TRBV6-1 with TRBJ2-1; 8 bases are shared with TRBD2. CDR3 length equals 14 residues. V gave up 4 bases and J gave up 4 bases; unmatched junction bases: 3. CDR1 and CDR2 from the germline V gene are MNHNS and SASEGT. In DNA, the CDR3 is TGTGCCAGCAGTGTAGCGGGGCCTTACAATGAGCAGTTCTTC. It is translated as CASSVAGPYNEQFF.

This clonotype has more than one count but fewer than ten. This chain links TRBV12-3 or TRBV12-4 with TRBJ2-7; weak D call: TRBD2 (7 bases). There are 14 residues in the CDR3. V lost 6 bases and J 6 bases, leaving 18 bases between the germline ends. The CDR3 region is CASSLTGSGGEQYF. The CDR3 DNA reads TGTGCCAGCAGCCTGACAGGCTCGGGGGGCGAGCAGTACTTC.

The chain recombines TRBV11-1 with TRBJ2-5; the match to TRBD2 covers 14 bases. Trimming cost V 5 bases and J 4 bases; bases outside gene matches: 12. Germline V gives CDR1 SGHAT, CDR2 FQDESV (reference sequence). The CDR3 runs 18 residues. The CDR3 region is CASSPHLGTSGRGETQYF. CDR3 in DNA: TGTGCCAGCAGCCCCCACCTCGGGACTAGCGGGAGAGGAGAGACCCAGTACTTC.

This rearrangement joins TRBV3-1 to TRBJ2-1, with 13 nucleotides matching TRBD2. This CDR3 contains 17 residues. Trimming removed 4 bases from V and 5 bases from J; junction bases left unmatched: 8. The V gene's germline CDR1 is LGHDT and CDR2 YNNKEL (reference sequence). The CDR3 nucleotides read TGTGCCAGCAGCCCTTACGGGACTAGCGGGACTAACAATGAGCAGTTCTTC. It codes for CASSPYGTSGTNNEQFF.

V and J are TRBV3-1 and TRBJ2-5; D is uncertain. V was pared by 7 bases and J by 0 bases, with 9 bases between. The CDR3 runs 13 residues. Germline CDR1 and CDR2: LGHDT and YNNKEL (reference sequence). CDR3 residues: CASKKGYQETQYF. The CDR3 coding sequence is TGTGCCAGCAAAAAAGGGTACCAAGAGACCCAGTACTTC.

J is TRBJ2-5 and V is TRBV5-1, with D possibly matching TRBD2 (5 bases). The V and J ends lost 2 bases and 3 bases respectively, with 11 bases between them. Germline V CDR1 and CDR2: SGHRS, YFSETQ. The length of the CDR3 is 14 residues. The CDR3 here is CASSLFSEEETQYF. The CDR3 DNA follows: TGCGCCAGCAGCTTATTCTCGGAGGAAGAGACCCAGTACTTC.

This clonotype was seen ten or more times. The V and J genes are TRBV20-1 and TRBJ1-5; D gene uncertain. The CDR3 has 13 amino acids. V lost 3 bases and J lost 3, with 9 bases in between. Germline V CDR1 and CDR2: DFQATT, SNEGSKA (reference sequence). DNA of the CDR3: TGCAGTGCTAGCGGCGACACCAATCAGCCCCAGCATTTT. It encodes CSASGDTNQPQHF.

The chain joins TRBV11-2 to TRBJ2-7, with D perhaps TRBD2 (6 bases). The CDR3 covers 15 residues. V dropped 5 bases and J dropped 2 bases, with 16 bases sitting between them. Germline V lookup: CDR1 SGHAT, CDR2 FQNNGV. Here the CDR3 reads CASSRKGDSPYEQYF. CDR3 coding DNA: TGTGCCAGCAGCAGAAAAGGGGACTCGCCCTACGAGCAGTACTTC. Full variable domain (missing parts from reference TRBV11-2 and TRBJ2-7): EAGVAQSPRYKIIEKRQSVAFWCNPISGHATLYWYQQILGQGPKLLIQFQNNGVVDDSQLPKDRFSAERLKGVDSTLKIQPAKLEDSAVYLCASSRKGDSPYEQYFGPGTRLTVT.

V and J are TRBV2 and TRBJ2-1; D might be TRBD1 or TRBD2, each matching 5 bases. Germline lookup yields CDR1 SNHLY and CDR2 FYNNEI. Trimming took 5 bases from V and 5 from J, leaving 13 bases between them. This CDR3 is built from 14 residues. CDR3 loop: CASSWDRADNEQFF. CDR3 DNA sequence: TGTGCCAGCAGTTGGGACCGGGCTGACAATGAGCAGTTCTTC.

This clonotype was observed a handful of times. This chain connects TRBV7-9 to TRBJ2-1; 8 nucleotides line up with TRBD2. The CDR3 spans 15 residues. With V trimmed by 2 bases and J by 8 bases, 8 bases remained unmatched. Germline lookup yields CDR1 SEHNR and CDR2 FQNEAQ (reference sequence). CDR3: CASSLLLAATDEQFF. CDR3 DNA: TGTGCCAGCAGCTTATTACTAGCGGCCACCGATGAGCAGTTCTTC.

This clonotype appeared a few times. The chain links TRBV7-2 to TRBJ2-1; D remains unclear. V lost 4 bases and J 8 bases, leaving 6 bases between the germline ends. The CDR3 covers 11 residues. The germline V gene encodes CDR1 SGHTA and CDR2 FQGNSA. The CDR3: CASSSRYEQFF. In DNA form, the CDR3 reads TGTGCCAGCAGCTCCAGGTATGAGCAGTTCTTC.

This clonotype has more than one count but fewer than ten. The J gene is TRBJ2-5, the V gene TRBV5-1; weak D call: TRBD1 (6 bases). Trimming shortened V by 7 bases and J by 5 bases, and 18 bases separated the two germline ends. CDR1 and CDR2 from the germline V gene are SGHRS and YFSETQ. This CDR3 has 14 residues. The CDR3 DNA follows: TGCGCCAGCGGAGCATGGGGGCCAGGGGAGACCCAGTACTTC. Its protein is CASGAWGPGETQYF.

This clonotype was counted between two and nine times. This chain links TRBV18 with TRBJ2-7; D could derive from TRBD1 or TRBD2 (5 bases each). The CDR3 spans 14 residues. The V end lost 3 bases, the J end lost 2 bases, and 11 bases lay between the germline ends. Germline lookup yields CDR1 KGHSH and CDR2 LQKENI. The CDR3 DNA reads as TGTGCCAGCTCACCTCTCGGGACCGCCTACGAGCAGTACTTC. Encoded protein: CASSPLGTAYEQYF.

The V gene is TRBV5-1, the J gene TRBJ2-5; D perhaps matches TRBD1 (6 bases). CDR3 length: 15 residues. Germline CDR1 SGHRS, CDR2 YFSETQ. The V and J ends lost 2 bases and 2 bases respectively, with 13 bases between them. CDR3 amino acids: CASSFIRDTQETQYF. The CDR3 region has the DNA TGCGCCAGCAGCTTTATCCGGGACACTCAAGAGACCCAGTACTTC.

This clonotype was counted between two and nine times. The genes are TRBV12-3 or TRBV12-4 and TRBJ2-1, with 14 bases identical to TRBD2. J lost 0 bases, V lost 5 bases, and 6 bases had no gene match. The CDR3 length is 18 residues. The CDR3 loop reads CASSPGLAGVSSYNEQFF. CDR3 bases: TGTGCCAGCAGTCCGGGACTAGCGGGGGTGAGCTCCTACAATGAGCAGTTCTTC.

V usage is TRBV5-1 and J usage is TRBJ2-6, with unresolved D. The CDR3 length is 15 residues. V was pared by 0 bases and J by 0 bases, with 4 bases between. Germline values: CDR1 SGHRS, CDR2 YFSETQ. The CDR3 here is CASSLDHSGANVLTF. CDR3 DNA sequence: TGCGCCAGCAGCTTGGACCACTCTGGGGCCAACGTCCTGACTTTC. Filled out from reference TRBV5-1 and TRBJ2-6, the complete variable domain reads KAGVTQTPRYLIKTRGQQVTLSCSPISGHRSVSWYQQTPGQGLQFLFEYFSETQRNKGNFPGRFSGRQFSNSRSEMNVSTLELGDSALYLCASSLDHSGANVLTFGAGSRLTVL.

This rearrangement joins TRBV9 to TRBJ2-5; D call uncertain. The germline V gene has CDR1 SGDLS and CDR2 YYNGEE. This CDR3 is built from 13 residues. Trimming removed 1 base from V and 5 bases from J, with 9 bases in between. The CDR3 region is CASSVNVWETQYF. The CDR3 DNA follows: TGTGCCAGCAGCGTAAACGTCTGGGAGACCCAGTACTTC.

The chain recombines TRBV7-9 with TRBJ2-7; TRBD2 agrees at 11 bases. CDR3 length equals 15 residues. Unmatched junction bases numbered 6, after V lost 5 bases and J lost 3 bases. Germline CDR1 SEHNR, CDR2 FQNEAQ (reference sequence). The CDR3 here is CASSLTSGIVYEQYF. The DNA for the CDR3 is TGTGCCAGCAGCCTGACTAGCGGGATTGTCTACGAGCAGTACTTC. Based on the CDR3 plus reference TRBV7-9 and TRBJ2-7, the full variable domain is DTGVSQNPRHKITKRGQNVTFRCDPISEHNRLYWYRQTLGQGPEFLTYFQNEAQLEKSRLLSDRFSAERPKGSFSTLEIQRTEQGDSAMYLCASSLTSGIVYEQYFGPGTRLTVT.

This clonotype was seen a few times. The J gene is TRBJ2-3, the V gene TRBV7-2; maybe TRBD1 (6 bases). Germline CDR1 reads SGHTA; CDR2 reads FQGNSA. V dropped 5 bases and J dropped 6 bases, with 15 bases sitting between them. The CDR3 is made up of 14 amino acids. CDR3 bases: TGTGCCAGCAGCATACAGGGTAGAGCCGATACGCAGTATTTT. Protein product: CASSIQGRADTQYF.

The rearrangement joins TRBV21-1 to TRBJ1-1. TRBV21-1 is designated a pseudogene. This CDR3 has 14 amino acids. Written as DNA, the CDR3 is TGTGCCAGCAGCAAAGGAGGTGCGGACACTGAAGCTTTCTTT. Translated, it gives CASSKGGADTEAFF.

This clonotype was detected only a few times. The chain links TRBV6-1 to TRBJ2-7; TRBD2 agrees at 9 bases. The CDR3 has 13 amino acids. J was trimmed by 3 bases and V by 8 bases; bases with no gene match: 5. Germline CDR1 reads MNHNS; CDR2 reads SASEGT. The CDR3, as DNA: TGTGCCAGCTCTCTGACTAGCGGCTACGAGCAGTACTTC. This encodes CASSLTSGYEQYF.

This rearrangement joins TRBV20-1 to TRBJ2-7; D may match TRBD1 or TRBD2 (6 bases each). Per the germline V gene, CDR1 is DFQATT and CDR2 is SNEGSKA (reference sequence). The length of the CDR3 is 11 residues. The CDR3 loop reads CTVGGTYEQYF. As DNA, the CDR3 is TGCACCGTGGGGGGCACCTACGAGCAGTACTTC.

This clonotype was observed a few times. V and J are TRBV7-9 and TRBJ2-1; 9 nucleotides align to TRBD2. The CDR3 runs to 15 residues. Germline values: CDR1 SEHNR, CDR2 FQNEAQ (reference sequence). The V and J ends lost 3 bases and 5 bases, in that order; junction bases with no gene match: 5. The CDR3 loop reads CASSFHRGRDNEQFF. The DNA for the CDR3 is TGTGCCAGCAGCTTTCATCGCGGGAGGGACAATGAGCAGTTCTTC.

This clonotype was seen a handful of times. The chain employs TRBV5-1 and TRBJ2-6; D is undetermined. Trimming removed 0 bases at V and 0 bases at J, with 7 bases between. CDR3 length: 16 amino acids. Germline V lookup: CDR1 SGHRS, CDR2 YFSETQ. This chain's CDR3 is CASSLVPGSGANVLTF. CDR3 DNA sequence: TGCGCCAGCAGCTTGGTCCCAGGCTCTGGGGCCAACGTCCTGACTTTC.

A few counts support this clonotype. V and J are TRBV7-2 and TRBJ2-3; D gene uncertain. Per the germline V gene, CDR1 is SGHTA and CDR2 is FQGNSA. Trimming removed 5 bases from V and 1 base from J, with 7 bases in between. There are 13 residues in the CDR3. The CDR3 is CASSRVGTDTQYF. The CDR3 DNA reads TGTGCCAGCAGCAGAGTAGGCACAGATACGCAGTATTTT. Supplemented by reference TRBV7-2 and TRBJ2-3, the full variable domain reads GAGVSQSPSNKVTEKGKDVELRCDPISGHTALYWYRQSLGQGLEFLIYFQGNSAPDKSGLPSDRFSAERTGGSVSTLTIQRTQQEDSAVYLCASSRVGTDTQYFGPGTRLTVL.

The chain joins TRBV30 to TRBJ2-3; 7 nucleotides match TRBD2. CDR3 length: 15 residues. Germline V gene sequence: CDR1 GTSNPN, CDR2 SVGIG (reference sequence). V shed 5 bases, J shed 9 bases, and the junction held 17 bases outside the gene matches. The CDR3 loop is CAWGKRGGSPRTQYF. CDR3 in DNA: TGTGCCTGGGGAAAGCGAGGCGGGAGCCCTCGGACGCAGTATTTT.

The chain has TRBV2 and TRBJ2-6; D perhaps matches TRBD1 (6 bases). CDR3 size: 18 residues. From germline, CDR1 is SNHLY and CDR2 FYNNEI. V gave up 5 bases and J gave up 0 bases, with 17 bases separating them. Written as DNA, the CDR3 is TGTGCCAGCAGTTTAACCGGGACATCACTCTCTGGGGCCAACGTCCTGACTTTC. Translating it yields CASSLTGTSLSGANVLTF.

DNA for the CDR3: TGCGCCAGCAGCTACGATTTACGAGGTACAACTGAAGCTTTCTTT. This codes for CASSYDLRGTTEAFF. The rearrangement links TRBV5-1 to TRBJ1-1; D gene unclear. Trimming removed 3 bases from V and 5 bases from J, with 17 bases in between. Germline V gives CDR1 SGHRS, CDR2 YFSETQ. This CDR3 contains 15 residues.

This clonotype was seen repeatedly, ten times or more. The chain employs TRBV7-6 and TRBJ1-1; the match to TRBD1 covers 7 bases. CDR3 length equals 15 residues. CDR1 and CDR2 (germline): SGHVS, FNYEAQ. The J segment lost 4 bases and the V segment lost 4 bases, leaving 9 bases of the junction unmatched. CDR3 region: CASSSIPTGSTEAFF. DNA for the CDR3: TGTGCCAGCAGCTCGATTCCGACAGGGAGCACTGAAGCTTTCTTT.